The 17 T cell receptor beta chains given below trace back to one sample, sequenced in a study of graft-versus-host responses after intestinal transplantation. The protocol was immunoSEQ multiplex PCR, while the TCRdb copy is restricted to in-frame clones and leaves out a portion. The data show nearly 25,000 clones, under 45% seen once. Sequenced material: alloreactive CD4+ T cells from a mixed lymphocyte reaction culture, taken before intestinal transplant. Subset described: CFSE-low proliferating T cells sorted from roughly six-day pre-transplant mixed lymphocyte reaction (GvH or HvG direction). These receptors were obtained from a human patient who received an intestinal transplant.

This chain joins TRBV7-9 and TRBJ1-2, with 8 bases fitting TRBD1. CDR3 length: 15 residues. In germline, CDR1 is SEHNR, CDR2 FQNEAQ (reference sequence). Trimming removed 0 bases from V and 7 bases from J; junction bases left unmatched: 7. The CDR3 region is CASSLAEGTGRGYTF. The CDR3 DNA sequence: TGTGCCAGCAGCTTAGCGGAAGGGACAGGTCGTGGCTACACCTTC.

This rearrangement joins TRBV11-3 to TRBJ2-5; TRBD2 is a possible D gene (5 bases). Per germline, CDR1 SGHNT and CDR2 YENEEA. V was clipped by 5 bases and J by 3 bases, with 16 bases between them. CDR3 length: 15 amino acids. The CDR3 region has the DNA TGTGCCAGCAGCCCCGGTTTGTGGGGAGAAGAGACCCAGTACTTC. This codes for CASSPGLWGEETQYF.

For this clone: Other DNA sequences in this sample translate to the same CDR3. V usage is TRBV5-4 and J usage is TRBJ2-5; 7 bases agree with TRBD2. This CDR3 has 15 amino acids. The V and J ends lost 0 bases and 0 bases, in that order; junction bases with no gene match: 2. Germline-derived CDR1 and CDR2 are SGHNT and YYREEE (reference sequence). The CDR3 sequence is CASSLGLADQETQYF. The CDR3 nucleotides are TGTGCCAGCAGCTTGGGACTAGCAGACCAAGAGACCCAGTACTTC.

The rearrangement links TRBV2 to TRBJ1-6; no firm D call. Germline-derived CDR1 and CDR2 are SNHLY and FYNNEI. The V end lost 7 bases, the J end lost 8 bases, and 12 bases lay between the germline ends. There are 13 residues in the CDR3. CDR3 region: CASTGSQHSPLHF. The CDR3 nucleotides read TGTGCCAGCACCGGGTCTCAACATTCACCCCTCCACTTT.

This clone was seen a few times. Here the CDR3 DNA reads TGTGCCAGCCGGGTCGTAACTAATGAAAAACTGTTTTTT. Translated, it gives CASRVVTNEKLFF. The genes are TRBV6-5 and TRBJ1-4, with D unresolved. Germline V gene lookup returns CDR1 MNHEY and CDR2 SVGAGI. This CDR3 spans 13 amino acids. V was trimmed by 8 bases and J by 1 base, leaving 8 bases between them.

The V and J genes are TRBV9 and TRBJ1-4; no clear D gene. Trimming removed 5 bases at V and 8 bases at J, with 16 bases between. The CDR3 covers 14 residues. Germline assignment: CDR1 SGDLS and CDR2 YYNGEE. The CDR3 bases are TGTGCCAGCAGTGACCGGGCCTCGGGGGAAAAACTGTTTTTT. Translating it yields CASSDRASGEKLFF.

The chain's CDR3 is CASRATSGRSDTQYF. CDR3 DNA: TGTGCCAGCAGGGCGACTAGCGGGAGGTCAGATACGCAGTATTTT. The chain has TRBV2 and TRBJ2-3, with 13 bases matching TRBD2. Germline trimming cut 6 bases from V and 4 bases from J; bases unmatched to any gene: 4. The V gene's germline CDR1 is SNHLY and CDR2 FYNNEI. The CDR3 loop spans 15 amino acids.

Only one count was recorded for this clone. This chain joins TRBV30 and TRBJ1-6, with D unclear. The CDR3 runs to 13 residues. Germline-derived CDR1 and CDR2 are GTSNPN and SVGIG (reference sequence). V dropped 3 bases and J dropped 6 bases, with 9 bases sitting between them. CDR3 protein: CAWRENFNSPLHF. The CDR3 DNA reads TGTGCCTGGAGGGAGAATTTTAATTCACCCCTCCACTTT.

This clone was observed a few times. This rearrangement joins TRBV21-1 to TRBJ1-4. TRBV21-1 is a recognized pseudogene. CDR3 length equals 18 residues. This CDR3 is CASTPRGKAGWHNEKLFF. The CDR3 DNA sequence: TGTGCCAGCACTCCTCGTGGAAAAGCGGGGTGGCACAATGAAAAACTGTTTTTT.

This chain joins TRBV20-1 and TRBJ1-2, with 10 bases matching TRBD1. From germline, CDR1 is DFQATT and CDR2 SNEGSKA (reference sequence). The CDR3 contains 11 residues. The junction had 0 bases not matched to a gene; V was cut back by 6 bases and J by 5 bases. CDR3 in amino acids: CSAGQGYGYTF. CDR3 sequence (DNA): TGCAGTGCGGGACAGGGGTATGGCTACACCTTC.

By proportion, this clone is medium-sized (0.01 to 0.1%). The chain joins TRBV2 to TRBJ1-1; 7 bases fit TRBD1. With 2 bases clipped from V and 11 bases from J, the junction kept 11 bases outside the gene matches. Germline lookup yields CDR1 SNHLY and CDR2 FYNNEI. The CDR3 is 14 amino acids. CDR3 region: CASSELQGTPKAFF. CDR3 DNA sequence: TGTGCCAGCAGTGAACTACAGGGGACCCCGAAGGCTTTCTTT. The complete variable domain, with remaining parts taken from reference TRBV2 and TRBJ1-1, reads EPEVTQTPSHQVTQMGQEVILRCVPISNHLYFYWYRQILGQKVEFLVSFYNNEISEKSEIFDDQFSVERPDGSNFTLKIRSTKLEDSAMYFCASSELQGTPKAFFGQGTRLTVV.

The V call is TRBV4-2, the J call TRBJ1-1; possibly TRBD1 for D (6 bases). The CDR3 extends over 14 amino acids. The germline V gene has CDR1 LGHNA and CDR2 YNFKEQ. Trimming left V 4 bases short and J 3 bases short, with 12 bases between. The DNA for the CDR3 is TGTGCCAGCAGCCCTCGGACAGTGGACACTGAAGCTTTCTTT. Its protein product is CASSPRTVDTEAFF.

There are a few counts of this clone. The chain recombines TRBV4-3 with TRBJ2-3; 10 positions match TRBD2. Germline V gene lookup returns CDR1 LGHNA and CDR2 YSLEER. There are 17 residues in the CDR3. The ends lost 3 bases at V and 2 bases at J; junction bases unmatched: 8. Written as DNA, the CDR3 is TGCGCCAGCAGCCAGTATCCCGGGACTAGCGACACAGATACGCAGTATTTT. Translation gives CASSQYPGTSDTDTQYF.

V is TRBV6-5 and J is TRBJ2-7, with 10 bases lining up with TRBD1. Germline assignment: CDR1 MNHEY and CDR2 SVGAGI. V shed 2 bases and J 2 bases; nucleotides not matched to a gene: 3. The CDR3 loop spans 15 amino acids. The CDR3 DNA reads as TGTGCCAGCAGTTACGCGGGACAGGGGACCTACGAGCAGTACTTC. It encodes CASSYAGQGTYEQYF.

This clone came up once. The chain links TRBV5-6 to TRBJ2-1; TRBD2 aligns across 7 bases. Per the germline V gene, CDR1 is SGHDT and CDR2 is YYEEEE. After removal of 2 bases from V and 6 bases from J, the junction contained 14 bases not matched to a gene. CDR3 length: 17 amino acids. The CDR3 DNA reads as TGTGCCAGCAGCTTATTCTCGTGGGGGGGACCCCGCAATGAGCAGTTCTTC. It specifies CASSLFSWGGPRNEQFF.

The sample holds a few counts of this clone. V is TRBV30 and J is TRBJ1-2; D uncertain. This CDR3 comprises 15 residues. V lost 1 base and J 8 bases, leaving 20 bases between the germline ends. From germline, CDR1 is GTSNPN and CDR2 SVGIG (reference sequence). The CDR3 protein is CAWSGLGGFGWGYTF. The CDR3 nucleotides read TGTGCCTGGAGTGGACTGGGAGGGTTCGGATGGGGCTACACCTTC.

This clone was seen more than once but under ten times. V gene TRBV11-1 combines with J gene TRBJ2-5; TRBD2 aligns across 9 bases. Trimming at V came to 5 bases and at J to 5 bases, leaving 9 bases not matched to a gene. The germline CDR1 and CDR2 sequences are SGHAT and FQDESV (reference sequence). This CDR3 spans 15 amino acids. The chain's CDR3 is CASSGAGTSSETQYF. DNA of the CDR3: TGTGCCAGCAGCGGTGCCGGGACTAGCTCGGAGACCCAGTACTTC.